The subject of this entry is one TCR beta chain. Assay used: immunoSEQ multiplex PCR; TCRdb lists only in-frame clones, some missing. The sample includes 110,000 or so clones, about 89% of them seen just once. This entry comes from a study of control samples from healthy donors and cancer patients. V gave up 1 base and J gave up 2 bases, with 11 bases separating them. Germline V gene sequence: CDR1 SGHTA, CDR2 FQGNSA. This CDR3 comprises 15 residues. V is TRBV7-2 and J is TRBJ1-2; D call uncertain. The receptor's source is a woman in her forties or fifties in good health. The sample comprised blood. CDR3 sequence reads: CASSLESGVNYGYTF. For the CDR3, the DNA is TGTGCCAGCAGCTTAGAGTCGGGCGTAAACTATGGCTACACCTTC.